This record concerns one T cell receptor (beta chain) sequence. The antigen is undetermined. Every patient had mismatch repair deficiency by PCR or immunohistochemistry. TCRs were sequenced from a few patients responding to pembrolizumab. This specimen belongs to a study of PD-1 blockade in mismatch repair-deficient tumors. The overall study: Patients had approximately 11 mismatch repair-deficient cancer types, all previously treated and progressing. General study results and limits: Tumor-resident clones, often undetectable pretreatment in blood, expanded then contracted after pembrolizumab.

Profiling relied on immunoSEQ multiplex PCR, and the TCRdb table lists in-frame clones only, not all of them. The sample contains 95,000 to 150,000 clones, around 83% of which appear only once. After removal of 1 base from V and 8 bases from J, the junction contained 6 bases not matched to a gene. CDR1 is GTSNPN, CDR2 SVGIG, per germline (reference sequence). This CDR3 has 14 residues. Sample: peripheral blood, taken 44 weeks after starting pembrolizumab. This TCR was sampled from an adult with mismatch repair-deficient cancer. The gene calls are TRBV30 and TRBJ1-4, with 8 bases fitting TRBD1. CDR3 sequence reads: CAWSERDRGEKLFF. The DNA of the CDR3 is TGTGCCTGGAGTGAGAGAGACAGGGGCGAAAAACTGTTTTTT. The variable domain in full, completed from reference TRBV30 and TRBJ1-4, reads SQTIHQWPATLVQPVGSPLSLECTVEGTSNPNLYWYRQAAGRGLQLLFYSVGIGQISSEVPQNLSASRPQDRQFILSSKKLLLSDSGFYLCAWSERDRGEKLFFGSGTQLSVL.